The 26 T cell receptor beta chains presented below share a single source sample, sequenced in a study of cytomegalovirus exposure and HLA in healthy donors. The PCR used 60 Vbeta and 13 Jbeta primers. The repertoire was sequenced with immunoSEQ multiplex PCR; TCRdb's copy has only in-frame clones and lacks some. This repertoire shows 200,000 to 250,000 clones, approximately 82% found once; its top ten account for 3.5% to 4%. Sequencing input: PBMCs. The receptors here all came from a male donor in good health and CMV-seronegative.

The V gene is TRBV6-5, the J gene TRBJ2-7; TRBD2 might be the D (5 bases). This CDR3 is 15 amino acids long. Germline CDR1 and CDR2: MNHEY and SVGAGI. Trimming took off 3 bases at V and 2 bases at J, with 14 bases between the two ends. DNA for the CDR3: TGTGCCAGCAGTTATGGCCTAGCAGACACCTACGAGCAGTACTTC. This encodes CASSYGLADTYEQYF.

The J gene is TRBJ2-3, the V gene TRBV4-2; 11 bases fit TRBD2. The CDR3 sequence is 18 residues long. With V trimmed by 0 bases and J by 5 bases, 10 bases remained unmatched. Germline V gene sequence: CDR1 LGHNA, CDR2 YNFKEQ. CDR3 region: CASSQDLLAGGTGDTQYF. DNA for the CDR3: TGTGCCAGCAGCCAAGATCTCCTAGCGGGAGGAACGGGAGATACGCAGTATTTT.

J is TRBJ2-1 and V is TRBV9; 9 bases align to TRBD2. Per germline, CDR1 SGDLS and CDR2 YYNGEE. V lost 4 bases to trimming and J lost 4 bases; unmatched junction nucleotides: 6. This CDR3 comprises 15 residues. CDR3 loop: CASSPPSGTYNEQFF. CDR3 bases: TGTGCCAGCAGCCCTCCTAGCGGGACGTACAATGAGCAGTTCTTC.

The chain joins TRBV9 to TRBJ2-3; 12 bases align to TRBD1. In germline, CDR1 is SGDLS, CDR2 YYNGEE. The CDR3 consists of 17 residues. The V segment lost 3 bases and the J segment 1 base; nucleotides outside the gene matches: 6. CDR3 residues: CASSGGTGGPGTDTQYF. The CDR3 nucleotides read TGTGCCAGCAGCGGGGGGACAGGGGGCCCTGGCACAGATACGCAGTATTTT.

This chain links TRBV7-8 with TRBJ2-1; TRBD2 aligns across 13 bases. The V and J ends lost 1 base and 10 bases, in that order; junction bases with no gene match: 4. This CDR3 region has 15 residues. The V gene's germline CDR1 is SGHVS and CDR2 FQNEAQ. The CDR3 protein is CASSLGTSGSLEQFF. CDR3 DNA sequence: TGTGCCAGCAGCTTAGGGACTAGCGGGAGTTTGGAGCAGTTCTTC.

This sequence joins TRBV2 and TRBJ2-7; weak D call: TRBD1 (7 bases). With 7 bases removed from V and 3 bases from J, the gap between germline ends came to 25 bases. CDR3 length equals 17 residues. Germline CDR1 SNHLY, CDR2 FYNNEI. CDR3 in amino acids: CASNNWGDTGDGYEQYF. The CDR3 DNA is TGTGCCAGCAACAACTGGGGGGATACAGGGGACGGCTACGAGCAGTACTTC.

CDR3: CASSPRQGGGVMNTEAFF. CDR3 in DNA: TGTGCCAGCTCACCACGACAGGGAGGAGGGGTAATGAACACTGAAGCTTTCTTT. The chain recombines TRBV18 with TRBJ1-1; 7 bases map to TRBD1. Looked up from germline, CDR1 is KGHSH and CDR2 is LQKENI. V lost 1 base to trimming and J lost 0 bases; unmatched junction nucleotides: 11. The CDR3 has 18 amino acids.

This chain connects TRBV11-3 to TRBJ2-1, with 8 bases matching TRBD1. V shed 4 bases, J shed 3 bases, and the junction held 8 bases outside the gene matches. This CDR3 has 16 residues. Germline assignment: CDR1 SGHNT and CDR2 YENEEA. The CDR3 spells CASSSKTGDYYNEQFF. The DNA for the CDR3 is TGTGCCAGCAGCTCAAAGACAGGGGATTACTACAATGAGCAGTTCTTC.

The gene calls are TRBV19 and TRBJ2-7; unclear D gene. The ends were cut back, 3 bases at V and 2 bases at J, with 8 bases in the middle. The CDR3 sequence is 13 residues long. CDR1 LNHDA and CDR2 SQIVND come from the germline V gene (reference sequence). The DNA of the CDR3 is TGTGCCAGTAGTATCGGTCTAGCCTACGAGCAGTACTTC. Protein product: CASSIGLAYEQYF.

The gene calls are TRBV5-6 and TRBJ2-7, with 7 nucleotides matching TRBD1. Germline V lookup: CDR1 SGHDT, CDR2 YYEEEE. V dropped 0 bases and J dropped 3; count of bases not matched to a gene: 3. This CDR3 spans 14 amino acids. The CDR3 bases are TGTGCCAGCAGCTTGGACAGGGGTTACTACGAGCAGTACTTC. This codes for CASSLDRGYYEQYF.

A few counts support this clone. The chain employs TRBV6-5 and TRBJ1-1; D gene unclear. The germline gives CDR1 MNHEY, CDR2 SVGAGI. Trimming removed 6 bases at V and 4 bases at J, with 15 bases between. The CDR3 has 14 residues. The CDR3 DNA reads as TGTGCCAGCAGCCCCACCCGGCAGCGCACTGAAGCTTTCTTT. Translated: CASSPTRQRTEAFF.

The chain has TRBV28 and TRBJ2-1, with no clear D. V shed 4 bases and J shed 6 bases, with 10 bases lying between them. The length of the CDR3 is 13 residues. Germline CDR1 and CDR2: MDHEN and SYDVKM. CDR3 sequence: CASSSPPRNEQFF. In DNA, the CDR3 is TGTGCCAGCAGTTCCCCCCCTCGCAATGAGCAGTTCTTC.

This chain links TRBV9 with TRBJ1-4; no clear D. Germline-derived CDR1 and CDR2 are SGDLS and YYNGEE. Deletions cut 4 bases from V and 7 bases from J, with 11 bases between. The CDR3 covers 13 residues. The CDR3: CASSTGGIEKLFF. The CDR3 coding sequence is TGTGCCAGCAGCACGGGAGGGATTGAAAAACTGTTTTTT.

V usage is TRBV5-1 and J usage is TRBJ2-4; TRBD1 matches at 8 bases. Trimming took 0 bases from V and 7 from J; bases not matched to a gene: 3. CDR1 is SGHRS and CDR2 is YFSETQ in the germline V gene. This CDR3 has 14 amino acids. The CDR3 nucleotides are TGCGCCAGCAGCTTGGGGCAGGGGGCGAACATTCAGTACTTC. Protein product: CASSLGQGANIQYF.

V gene TRBV19 combines with J gene TRBJ2-3; tentative D call: TRBD1 (6 bases). Germline lookup yields CDR1 LNHDA and CDR2 SQIVND (reference sequence). Trimming pared 8 bases from V and 6 bases from J, leaving 18 bases between. CDR3 length equals 14 residues. CDR3 DNA sequence: TGTGCCAGTGGGGACATACAGATCCCCGATACGCAGTATTTT. Its translation: CASGDIQIPDTQYF.

The chain links TRBV18 to TRBJ2-5; D possibly corresponds to TRBD1 (5 bases). Looked up from germline, CDR1 is KGHSH and CDR2 is LQKENI. The CDR3 contains 14 residues. Trimming removed 5 bases from V and 5 bases from J, with 15 bases in between. The CDR3 region is CASSSLSSGETQYF. CDR3 DNA: TGTGCCAGCTCATCCCTCTCCTCAGGGGAGACCCAGTACTTC.

The table lists this clone with a few counts. This chain connects TRBV27 to TRBJ1-1; 10 nucleotides agree with TRBD1. From germline, CDR1 is MNHEY and CDR2 SMNVEV (reference sequence). V was pared by 5 bases and J by 0 bases, with 3 bases of the junction left unmatched. The CDR3 runs 15 residues. The DNA of the CDR3 is TGTGCCAGCAGTGTGACAGGGGGCTTGAACACTGAAGCTTTCTTT. This translates into CASSVTGGLNTEAFF.

This chain connects TRBV6-4 to TRBJ2-2; 7 bases are a match to TRBD1. V shed 5 bases and J 0 bases; nucleotides not matched to a gene: 3. The length of the CDR3 is 15 residues. Per germline, CDR1 MRHNA and CDR2 SNTAGT. DNA of the CDR3: TGTGCCAGCAGTCCTGACAGGGCGAACACCGGGGAGCTGTTTTTT. Its protein is CASSPDRANTGELFF.

V gene TRBV6-1 combines with J gene TRBJ1-5, with 11 bases that match TRBD1. The CDR3 is made up of 16 amino acids. V was pared by 2 bases and J by 5 bases, with 5 bases of the junction left unmatched. Germline CDR1 MNHNS, CDR2 SASEGT. The CDR3 DNA reads as TGTGCCAGCAGTGAACTCCTGGGACAGGGGGATCAGCCCCAGCATTTT. Its protein is CASSELLGQGDQPQHF.

The CDR3 loop is CASSLGGTSTDTQYF. For the CDR3, the DNA is TGTGCCAGCAGCCTCGGCGGAACTAGCACAGATACGCAGTATTTT. J is TRBJ2-3 and V is TRBV7-2; D gene unclear. The CDR3 contains 15 residues. V was clipped by 5 bases and J by 0 bases, with 12 bases between them. Germline CDR1 SGHTA, CDR2 FQGNSA.

This clone was seen only a few times. The chain has TRBV5-4 and TRBJ2-7; the match to TRBD1 covers 11 bases. From germline, CDR1 is SGHNT and CDR2 YYREEE (reference sequence). The CDR3 length is 19 residues. The V gene end was trimmed by 0 bases and the J gene end by 6 bases; junction bases not matched to a gene: 17. CDR3 DNA sequence: TGTGCCAGCAGCTTGGGGTCCTTACGCACCGGGACAGGGGGTAGCGAGCAGTACTTC. Its translation is CASSLGSLRTGTGGSEQYF. Drawing the rest from reference TRBV5-4 and TRBJ2-7, the complete variable domain is ETGVTQSPTHLIKTRGQQVTLRCSSQSGHNTVSWYQQALGQGPQFIFQYYREEENGRGNFPPRFSGLQFPNYSSELNVNALELDDSALYLCASSLGSLRTGTGGSEQYFGPGTRLTVT.

The rearrangement links TRBV7-3 to TRBJ1-5; 9 bases map to TRBD1. Germline CDR1 is SGHTA and CDR2 is FQGTGA. The CDR3 spans 21 residues. V shed 5 bases and J 2 bases; nucleotides not matched to a gene: 22. The CDR3 nucleotides read TGTGCCAGCAGCCAAAATAACCCGGGACAGGGAGGGATATTAGGCAATCAGCCCCAGCATTTT. Translating gives CASSQNNPGQGGILGNQPQHF.

The V and J genes are TRBV7-2 and TRBJ1-3; D is ambiguous. V was shortened by 1 base and J by 0 bases, with 7 bases between the two germline ends. From germline, CDR1 is SGHTA and CDR2 FQGNSA. This CDR3 is built from 15 residues. CDR3 sequence (DNA): TGTGCCAGCAGCTTAGGCGGGTTCTCTGGAAACACCATATATTTT. Encoded protein: CASSLGGFSGNTIYF.

J is TRBJ2-1 and V is TRBV28; maybe TRBD2 (5 bases). Trimming stripped 5 bases from V and 6 bases from J, with 8 bases between. The CDR3 sequence is 12 residues long. Germline CDR1 is MDHEN and CDR2 is SYDVKM. This CDR3 reads CASSPLANEQFF. CDR3 coding DNA: TGTGCCAGCAGTCCTCTAGCCAATGAGCAGTTCTTC.

The chain is built from TRBV7-9 and TRBJ2-3, with D possibly TRBD2 on 6 matching bases. Trimming took 2 bases from V and 6 from J, leaving 12 bases between them. There are 14 residues in the CDR3. Germline V lookup: CDR1 SEHNR, CDR2 FQNEAQ (reference sequence). The CDR3 here is CASSLTGRGDTQYF. In DNA form, the CDR3 reads TGTGCCAGCAGCTTAACCGGCCGGGGGGATACGCAGTATTTT.

J is TRBJ2-7 and V is TRBV19; D might be TRBD2 (6 bases). Trimming took off 7 bases at V and 7 bases at J, with 20 bases between the two ends. Germline assignment: CDR1 LNHDA and CDR2 SQIVND (reference sequence). The CDR3 totals 14 residues. The CDR3 protein is CASNGGTYHQEQYF. For the CDR3, the DNA is TGTGCCAGTAACGGCGGGACTTATCATCAGGAGCAGTACTTC.